This T cell receptor (beta chain) stems from a study of blood T cell repertoires in COVID-19. Across the whole study: COVID-19 samples, acute and convalescent, were from the United States, Italy and Spain. In each case, the material was cDNA or gDNA derived from T cells, B-cell-depleted T cells, or PBMCs.

As processed by the authors: Amplified reference gene primers provided the basis for estimating nucleated cell counts. The method was immunoSEQ multiplex PCR; TCRdb's version includes in-frame clones alone and lacks a portion of them. The DNA was the basis for D and trimming; V, J and clone size are from that table. In the table there are 100,000 or so clones, approximately 92% of which are singletons. This clonotype was obtained from a man aged 50-59 years with active COVID-19. Material: peripheral blood.

The DNA of the CDR3 is TGTGCCAGCAGCGTATCACCGGACAGGGTTACAGATACGCAGTATTTT. Translated: CASSVSPDRVTDTQYF. The chain is built from TRBV9 and TRBJ2-3, with 8 bases aligning to TRBD1. This CDR3 is built from 16 residues. CDR1 is SGDLS, CDR2 YYNGEE, per germline. Unmatched junction bases numbered 7, after V lost 1 base and J lost 3 bases. The whole variable domain, filled in from reference TRBV9 and TRBJ2-3, reads DSGVTQTPKHLITATGQRVTLRCSPRSGDLSVYWYQQSLDQGLQFLIQYYNGEERAKGNILERFSAQQFPDLHSELNLSSLELGDSALYFCASSVSPDRVTDTQYFGPGTRLTVL.